Sequencing of this TCR beta chain was carried out in a study of T cell repertoires in cytomegalovirus infection. About the study: Recently identified HLA-C-restricted CMV epitopes were among the peptides used.

MiXCR was run by TCRdb on the reads, yielding one entry per CDR3 protein. The sample carries 750,000 to 950,000 distinct CDR3 sequences, about 27% recorded once. This clonotype appeared many times. What it binds is not known. V shed 5 bases and J shed 1 base, with 11 bases lying between them. Germline V gene sequence: CDR1 SGHVS, CDR2 FNYEAQ. The CDR3 is 15 amino acids. The chain is built from TRBV7-6 and TRBJ2-2; D unclear. Specimen: cultured CD8+ T cells from PBMCs, collected from culture after CMV antigen stimulation. The TCR sequence derives from a human donor in good health (CMV status not recorded). Some clones in this sample may be carry-over from other donors' samples. The CDR3 DNA reads TGTGCCAGCAGCCCTGGGCCAGAGAACACCGGGGAGCTGTTTTTT. Translated: CASSPGPENTGELFF.